This TCR beta chain was identified in a study of blood T cell repertoires in COVID-19. Data came from immunoSEQ multiplex PCR; TCRdb stores just in-frame clones and leaves some out. The sample shows fewer than 350,000 clones, 80% to 90% of them seen only once. The CDR3 spans 14 residues. The germline V gene has CDR1 SGHTA and CDR2 FQGNSA. Trimming shortened V by 3 bases and J by 7 bases, and 12 bases separated the two germline ends. This TCR was sampled from a woman aged 40 to 50 with acute COVID-19. Source material: PBMCs or T cells enriched from blood (not recorded which). The genes are TRBV7-2 and TRBJ1-4, with D unclear. CDR3 sequence (DNA): TGTGCCAGCAGCTTTGGCATCGCCTCTGAAAAACTGTTTTTT. It is translated as CASSFGIASEKLFF. The complete variable domain, with remaining parts taken from reference TRBV7-2 and TRBJ1-4, reads GAGVSQSPSNKVTEKGKDVELRCDPISGHTALYWYRQSLGQGLEFLIYFQGNSAPDKSGLPSDRFSAERTGGSVSTLTIQRTQQEDSAVYLCASSFGIASEKLFFGSGTQLSVL.